A selection of T cell receptor beta chains follows, all from one sample in a study of blood T cell repertoires in COVID-19. Assay: immunoSEQ multiplex PCR; the TCRdb copy retains only in-frame clones and omits some. The sample has about 240,000 clones; around 83% are singletons. The sequenced sample consisted of peripheral blood. The origin of the receptors is a man younger than 40 who had recovered from COVID-19. Each CDR3 is given with its conserved first and last residue. Each record gives: CDR3 DNA, CDR3 protein, V gene, J gene, D gene, clone size. D genes are given only for firm matches. The size entry is marked missing in some rows and otherwise reads once, few, many or a size class.

DNA: TGCGCCAGCAGCCATATGAGGAGGGTTAGGATTGGAACTGAAGCTTTCTTT; CDR3: CASSHMRRVRIGTEAFF; V: TRBV4-1; J: TRBJ1-1; D: .; size: many
DNA: TGTGCCAGCAGCACCGGGACAGGGGGTCAGCCCCAGCATTTT; CDR3: CASSTGTGGQPQHF; V: TRBV2; J: TRBJ1-5; D: TRBD1; size: .
DNA: TGTGCCAGCAGCCAGCCGGCAGCGGTGGATTCACCCCTCCACTTT; CDR3: CASSQPAAVDSPLHF; V: TRBV3-1/TRBV3-2; J: TRBJ1-6; D: .; size: .
DNA: TGTGCCAGCAGCTTAGGGGGAGGGCGCAATCAGCCCCAGCATTTT; CDR3: CASSLGGGRNQPQHF; V: TRBV7-2; J: TRBJ1-5; D: .; size: few
DNA: TGTGCCACCGGAGGGACAGAGCAAGAGACCCAGTACTTC; CDR3: CATGGTEQETQYF; V: TRBV24-1; J: TRBJ2-5; D: .; size: .
DNA: TGTGCCAGCTCACCACTGCCAGCGGGGGCGGGTTCCTACAATGAGCAGTTCTTC; CDR3: CASSPLPAGAGSYNEQFF; V: TRBV18; J: TRBJ2-1; D: TRBD2; size: .
DNA: TGCGCCAGCAGCTTGGCCGGGGACAGGGTTGATTTCTTT; CDR3: CASSLAGDRVDFF; V: TRBV5-1; J: TRBJ1-1; D: TRBD1; size: .
DNA: TGCGCCAGCAGCCTTCCTACCGGGGGGAGATTGGGCTACACCTTC; CDR3: CASSLPTGGRLGYTF; V: TRBV4-1; J: TRBJ1-2; D: .; size: .
DNA: TGTGCCAGCAGCACCTCGGATGGGCCAAATGAAAAACTGTTTTTT; CDR3: CASSTSDGPNEKLFF; V: TRBV11-1; J: TRBJ1-4; D: .; size: few
DNA: TGTGCCAGCAGTTACGTTTTGGGGGCTGGGAACACCGGGGAGCTGTTTTTT; CDR3: CASSYVLGAGNTGELFF; V: TRBV6-2/TRBV6-3; J: TRBJ2-2; D: .; size: few
DNA: TGTGCCAGCAGGGCCGGACAGGGCAATCAGCCCCAGCATTTT; CDR3: CASRAGQGNQPQHF; V: TRBV2; J: TRBJ1-5; D: TRBD1; size: .
DNA: TGTGCCAGCAGCTTAGCCCTAGCGGGGAAAAGATACGAGCAGTACTTC; CDR3: CASSLALAGKRYEQYF; V: TRBV7-8; J: TRBJ2-7; D: TRBD2; size: few
DNA: TGTGCCAGCAGTTTATCCGACAGGGTTGGCTACACCTTC; CDR3: CASSLSDRVGYTF; V: TRBV28; J: TRBJ1-2; D: TRBD1; size: once
DNA: TGTGCCAGCAGCCGCATAGCGGGGGGAGGAACAGATACGCAGTATTTT; CDR3: CASSRIAGGGTDTQYF; V: TRBV14; J: TRBJ2-3; D: TRBD2; size: .
DNA: TGTGCCAGCAGCTTGATGGGCGGGGGGCACACCGGGGAGCTGTTTTTT; CDR3: CASSLMGGGHTGELFF; V: TRBV5-4; J: TRBJ2-2; D: TRBD2; size: .
DNA: TGTGCCAGCAGCTTAAGGGGACTAGCGGGACAAGAGACCCAGTACTTC; CDR3: CASSLRGLAGQETQYF; V: TRBV13; J: TRBJ2-5; D: TRBD2; size: .
DNA: TGTGCCAGCAGTTTAGGGGGGGGCCCGGATACGCAGTATTTT; CDR3: CASSLGGGPDTQYF; V: TRBV28; J: TRBJ2-3; D: .; size: .